A selection of T cell receptor beta chains follows, all from one sample in a study of blood T cell repertoires in COVID-19. Produced via immunoSEQ multiplex PCR; TCRdb's table is partial and in-frame only. The sample includes 200,000 or so clones, roughly 87% of them seen just once. The specimen was PBMCs or T cells enriched from blood (not recorded which). All receptors come from a man aged 25 to 40 in a cohort exposed to, infected with or recovered from COVID-19 (not recorded which). Both conserved end residues are part of each CDR3. The D gene is left open where the match is weak. Expanded clones are given a class, and other clones once, few, many or no size at all.

size	D	V	J	CDR3	DNA
-	TRBD1	TRBV28	TRBJ1-1	CASSLSGLGTGLAAFF	TGTGCCAGCAGTTTATCAGGGTTAGGGACAGGGTTAGCAGCTTTCTTT
-	-	TRBV6-5	TRBJ1-5	CASSDSGNSQPQHF	TGTGCCAGCTCTGACTCAGGGAACAGTCAGCCCCAGCATTTT
-	TRBD1	TRBV14	TRBJ2-1	CASSQERGTGSYNEQFF	TGTGCCAGCAGCCAAGAACGGGGGACAGGGTCCTACAATGAGCAGTTCTTC
few	-	TRBV21-1	TRBJ1-1	CASRRQGAFRMMNTEAFF	TGTGCCAGCCGCAGACAGGGGGCGTTTCGGATGATGAACACTGAAGCTTTCTTT
-	TRBD2	TRBV9	TRBJ2-3	CASSPRLAGPNTDTQYF	TGTGCCAGCAGCCCCCGACTAGCGGGACCTAACACAGATACGCAGTATTTT
-	-	TRBV9	TRBJ2-1	CASSVSPGDGNEQFF	TGTGCCAGCAGCGTAAGTCCAGGGGATGGCAATGAGCAGTTCTTC
few	-	TRBV27	TRBJ1-4	CASSLYGTNEKLFF	TGTGCCAGCAGTTTATACGGGACAAATGAAAAACTGTTTTTT
-	TRBD1	TRBV10-3	TRBJ1-5	CAIRGDRGQGQPQHF	TGTGCCATCAGGGGGGACAGGGGGCAGGGTCAGCCCCAGCATTTT
-	-	TRBV6-5	TRBJ1-6	CASSYRGANSPLHF	TGTGCCAGCAGTTACAGGGGCGCAAATTCACCCCTCCACTTT
once	-	TRBV11-2	TRBJ1-1	CASSLVRTANTEAFF	TGTGCCAGCAGCTTAGTCCGAACAGCGAACACTGAAGCTTTCTTT
-	TRBD2	TRBV19	TRBJ2-4	CASSIWQGVASGGSPNIQYF	TGTGCCAGTAGTATATGGCAGGGAGTAGCTAGCGGTGGGTCTCCAAACATTCAGTACTTC
-	-	TRBV7-2	TRBJ2-1	CASSFPGINEQFF	TGTGCCAGCAGCTTTCCAGGAATCAATGAGCAGTTCTTC
-	-	TRBV4-1	TRBJ2-7	CASSQVEGPSYEQYF	TGCGCCAGCAGCCAAGTGGAGGGGCCCTCCTACGAGCAGTACTTC
few	TRBD2	TRBV29-1	TRBJ2-3	CSVSSGRASTQYF	TGCAGCGTCTCTAGCGGGAGGGCGAGTACGCAGTATTTT
-	-	TRBV27	TRBJ2-1	CASSFGGSNEQFF	TGTGCCAGCAGTTTTGGAGGTAGCAATGAGCAGTTCTTC
-	-	TRBV5-4	TRBJ2-1	CASRRDSYNEQFF	TGTGCCAGCAGGCGAGACAGCTACAATGAGCAGTTCTTC
-	-	TRBV18	TRBJ1-5	CASSPVQGHPTQHF	TGTGCCAGCTCCCCTGTCCAGGGGCATCCGACCCAGCATTTT
-	-	TRBV15	TRBJ2-5	CATSRASDETQYF	TGTGCCACCAGCAGAGCTAGCGATGAGACCCAGTACTTC
-	-	TRBV5-1	TRBJ2-7	CASSADSYEQYF	TGCGCCAGCAGCGCCGACAGCTACGAGCAGTACTTC
few	TRBD1	TRBV29-1	TRBJ2-2	CSAGPGTVNTGELFF	TGCAGCGCCGGCCCCGGGACAGTGAACACCGGGGAGCTGTTTTTT
-	-	TRBV9	TRBJ2-1	CASSVEGTPTFSYNEQFF	TGTGCCAGCAGCGTAGAAGGGACTCCCACCTTCTCCTACAATGAGCAGTTCTTC
-	-	TRBV9	TRBJ2-7	CASSPLYEQYF	TGTGCCAGCAGCCCTCTCTACGAGCAGTACTTC
-	TRBD1	TRBV4-1	TRBJ2-1	CASSHPFRDRDNEQFF	TGCGCCAGCAGCCACCCTTTTAGGGACAGGGACAATGAGCAGTTCTTC
-	-	TRBV6-4	TRBJ2-2	CASSKFSSGELFF	TGTGCCAGCAGTAAATTTTCCTCCGGGGAGCTGTTTTTT
-	TRBD1	TRBV7-2	TRBJ2-5	CASSSGQGSGQETQYF	TGTGCCAGCAGCTCCGGACAGGGGAGTGGGCAAGAGACCCAGTACTTC
-	-	TRBV7-2	TRBJ1-2	CASSFPGGRYGYTF	TGTGCCAGCAGCTTTCCAGGAGGACGGTATGGCTACACCTTC
-	-	TRBV24-1	TRBJ2-1	CATSDFRNEQFF	TGTGCCACCAGTGATTTTCGGAATGAGCAGTTCTTC
few	TRBD2	TRBV5-6	TRBJ2-7	CASSSTSGYEQYF	TGTGCCAGCAGCTCGACTAGCGGATACGAGCAGTACTTC
-	-	TRBV5-1	TRBJ1-6	CASSLARGNSPLHF	TGCGCCAGCAGCTTGGCCAGGGGTAATTCACCCCTCCACTTT
-	TRBD2	TRBV25-1	TRBJ2-3	CASSESGGSVPEADTQYF	TGTGCCAGCAGTGAATCGGGAGGTTCGGTCCCCGAAGCAGATACGCAGTATTTT
-	TRBD2	TRBV18	TRBJ2-3	CASSPPLGLAGLARNTDTQYF	TGTGCCAGCTCACCACCATTGGGACTAGCGGGACTAGCCCGGAACACAGATACGCAGTATTTT
-	-	TRBV28	TRBJ1-6	CASSLDSSFNSPLHF	TGTGCCAGCAGCTTAGACAGTAGTTTTAATTCACCCCTCCACTTT
few	TRBD2	TRBV5-1	TRBJ2-1	CASSLVASGNYEQFF	TGCGCCAGCAGCTTGGTGGCTAGCGGGAACTATGAGCAGTTCTTC
-	-	TRBV20-1	TRBJ1-6	CSASPGTKNSPLHF	TGCAGTGCTAGTCCCGGGACAAAAAATTCACCCCTCCACTTT
-	-	TRBV19	TRBJ2-1	CASSMRGGGSYNEQFF	TGTGCCAGTAGTATGAGGGGGGGAGGATCCTACAATGAGCAGTTCTTC
-	-	TRBV11-2	TRBJ1-4	CASSPNLNEKLFF	TGTGCCAGCAGCCCGAACTTGAATGAAAAACTGTTTTTT
-	-	TRBV14	TRBJ1-1	CASSQLISHTGTEAFF	TGTGCCAGCAGCCAGTTAATAAGCCATACAGGCACTGAAGCTTTCTTT
-	TRBD2	TRBV27	TRBJ2-1	CASRDGTSIGGGQFF	TGTGCCAGCAGGGACGGGACTAGTATAGGGGGGGGGCAGTTCTTC
-	TRBD1	TRBV15	TRBJ2-5	CATSTRTGRIPETQYF	TGTGCCACCAGCACCCGGACAGGGAGGATCCCAGAGACCCAGTACTTC
-	-	TRBV19	TRBJ1-5	CASRNQAGAFNQPQHF	TGTGCCAGTAGGAACCAGGCGGGAGCGTTCAATCAGCCCCAGCATTTT
-	-	TRBV5-4	TRBJ1-1	CASSYLTTPAEAFF	TGTGCCAGCAGCTACCTCACGACTCCCGCAGAAGCTTTCTTT
-	-	TRBV18	TRBJ1-1	CASGRGVGDAGAFF	TGTGCCAGCGGACGGGGGGTAGGGGACGCAGGTGCTTTCTTT
-	TRBD2	TRBV9	TRBJ2-7	CASSALAGPTPTEQYF	TGTGCCAGCAGCGCACTAGCGGGCCCTACTCCTACCGAGCAGTACTTC
-	TRBD1	TRBV10-1	TRBJ2-7	CASSEGTGAYEQYF	TGCGCCAGCAGTGAAGGGACAGGGGCCTACGAGCAGTACTTC
-	-	TRBV14	TRBJ2-1	CASSQTVRANNEQFF	TGTGCCAGCAGCCAAACGGTCCGCGCGAACAATGAGCAGTTCTTC
-	-	TRBV6-2/TRBV6-3	TRBJ2-6	CASSFNRGSVSFSGANVLTF	TGTGCCAGCAGTTTTAATCGTGGTAGCGTCTCGTTTTCAGGGGCCAACGTCCTGACTTTC
-	TRBD1	TRBV28	TRBJ1-1	CASSKRTGMNTEAFF	TGTGCCAGCAGTAAGAGGACAGGAATGAACACTGAAGCTTTCTTT
-	-	TRBV12-3/TRBV12-4	TRBJ1-4	CASKGGDEKLFF	TGTGCCAGCAAGGGAGGCGATGAAAAACTGTTTTTT
-	TRBD2	TRBV19	TRBJ2-1	CASSRTSLLANEQFF	TGTGCCAGTAGTCGGACTAGCCTCCTAGCAAATGAGCAGTTCTTC
-	-	TRBV5-1	TRBJ1-4	CASSFSATGEKLFF	TGCGCCAGCAGCTTTTCCGCAACGGGGGAAAAACTGTTTTTT
-	-	TRBV27	TRBJ1-1	CASSPTGSEAFF	TGTGCCAGCAGTCCCACAGGGTCTGAAGCTTTCTTT
-	TRBD1	TRBV5-1	TRBJ1-1	CASSSDRGPGTEAFF	TGCGCCAGCAGCTCGGACAGGGGGCCCGGTACTGAAGCTTTCTTT